Listed below are T cell receptor beta chains from one sample, sequenced in a study of metastatic and nonmetastatic thyroid tumors. With MiXCR, TCRdb reprocessed the PCR reads. The sample has 20,000 to 30,000 clones; 20% to 30% are singletons. The specimen was blood. The source is a female donor with papillary thyroid cancer or a benign thyroid nodule (not recorded which). Some clones in this sample may be carry-over from other donors' samples. Each CDR3 is given with its conserved first and last residue. A D gene is named only where the DNA matches it firmly. Clone size is shown for a subset of rows, as once, few, many or a class of expanded clone.

v_gene: TRBV9
j_gene: TRBJ1-2
d_gene: NA
len: 14
abundance: NA
CDR3nt: TGTGCCAGCAGCGCAGACGGGGGGGCGTCCGGCTACACCTTC
CDR3aa: CASSADGGASGYTF

v_gene: TRBV30
j_gene: TRBJ1-5
d_gene: NA
len: 13
abundance: NA
CDR3nt: TGTGCCTGTACTCAGGGGAGGGATCAGCCCCAGCATTTT
CDR3aa: CACTQGRDQPQHF

v_gene: TRBV10-3
j_gene: TRBJ1-1
d_gene: NA
len: 11
abundance: many
CDR3nt: TGTGCCATCAGTGACACAGCTGAAGCTTTCTTT
CDR3aa: CAISDTAEAFF

v_gene: TRBV6-1
j_gene: TRBJ2-1
d_gene: NA
len: 15
abundance: medium-sized
CDR3nt: TGTGCCAGCAGTCAAAACAGGGTAGGGGGCAATGAGCAGTTCTTC
CDR3aa: CASSQNRVGGNEQFF

v_gene: TRBV25-1
j_gene: TRBJ1-1
d_gene: TRBD1
len: 17
abundance: many
CDR3nt: TGTGCCAGCAGTGAATTGGGGACAGGGGGTCGGGACACTGAAGCTTTCTTT
CDR3aa: CASSELGTGGRDTEAFF

v_gene: TRBV6-6
j_gene: TRBJ2-1
d_gene: TRBD2
len: 15
abundance: NA
CDR3nt: TGTGCCAGCAGTTACCCGGGACTAGATGGCAATGAGCAGTTCTTC
CDR3aa: CASSYPGLDGNEQFF

v_gene: TRBV7-2
j_gene: TRBJ2-1
d_gene: TRBD2
len: 16
abundance: many
CDR3nt: TGTGCCAGCAGTTACCCCGGGACTAGCGGGGCCGATGAGCAGTTCTTC
CDR3aa: CASSYPGTSGADEQFF

v_gene: TRBV6-1
j_gene: TRBJ1-2
d_gene: NA
len: 14
abundance: NA
CDR3nt: TGCGCCAGCATCCCAGTCAACAATAACTATGGCTACACCTTC
CDR3aa: CASIPVNNNYGYTF

v_gene: TRBV3-1
j_gene: TRBJ1-1
d_gene: TRBD1
len: 14
abundance: many
CDR3nt: TGTGCCAGCAGCCAATGGACAGGGGAGACTGAAGCTTTCTTT
CDR3aa: CASSQWTGETEAFF

v_gene: TRBV28
j_gene: TRBJ1-1
d_gene: NA
len: 13
abundance: NA
CDR3nt: TGTGCCAGCAGTTTAGACACCCCGACTGAAGCTTTCTTT
CDR3aa: CASSLDTPTEAFF

v_gene: TRBV11-2
j_gene: TRBJ1-5
d_gene: NA
len: 13
abundance: many
CDR3nt: TGTGCCAGCAGCTTAGCTGCCGGTCAGCCCCAGCATTTT
CDR3aa: CASSLAAGQPQHF

v_gene: TRBV20-1
j_gene: TRBJ2-2
d_gene: TRBD1
len: 15
abundance: NA
CDR3nt: TGCAGTGCGCCCGGACAGGGGGCAGACACCGGGGAGCTGTTTTTT
CDR3aa: CSAPGQGADTGELFF

v_gene: TRBV29-1
j_gene: TRBJ2-1
d_gene: NA
len: 15
abundance: many
CDR3nt: TGCAGCGTTGAAGATCGTGGCAGGGTGTCCAATGAGCAGTTCTTC
CDR3aa: CSVEDRGRVSNEQFF

v_gene: TRBV24-1
j_gene: TRBJ2-2
d_gene: NA
len: 13
abundance: many
CDR3nt: TGTGCCACCAGTGACCCCCCCACCGGGGAGCTGTTTTTT
CDR3aa: CATSDPPTGELFF

v_gene: TRBV7-8
j_gene: TRBJ2-2
d_gene: TRBD2
len: 15
abundance: many
CDR3nt: TGTGCCAGCAGGGCTAGCGGGACGGTCACCGGGGAGCTGTTTTTT
CDR3aa: CASRASGTVTGELFF

v_gene: TRBV6-1
j_gene: TRBJ1-1
d_gene: NA
len: 14
abundance: NA
CDR3nt: TGTGCCAGCATCAGGTTGGGTGGTAACACTGAAGCTTTCTTT
CDR3aa: CASIRLGGNTEAFF

v_gene: TRBV29-1
j_gene: TRBJ1-1
d_gene: NA
len: 13
abundance: many
CDR3nt: TGCAGCGTCGAAACAGGGTTGGGCACTGAAGCTTTCTTT
CDR3aa: CSVETGLGTEAFF

v_gene: TRBV20-1
j_gene: TRBJ1-6
d_gene: NA
len: 13
abundance: medium-sized
CDR3nt: TGCAGTGCTCCACAGTCGTGGGGTTCACCCCTCCACTTT
CDR3aa: CSAPQSWGSPLHF

v_gene: TRBV11-2
j_gene: TRBJ2-7
d_gene: NA
len: 17
abundance: NA
CDR3nt: TGTGCCAGCAGCTCACCTCCACGAGACAGCGGCTCCTACGAGCAGTACTTC
CDR3aa: CASSSPPRDSGSYEQYF

v_gene: TRBV6-1
j_gene: TRBJ2-1
d_gene: TRBD2
len: 15
abundance: few
CDR3nt: TGTGCCAGCAGTCCCTCAGCGGGAGGGTACAATGAGCAGTTCTTC
CDR3aa: CASSPSAGGYNEQFF

v_gene: TRBV11-3
j_gene: TRBJ2-7
d_gene: TRBD2
len: 15
abundance: many
CDR3nt: TGTGCCAGCAGCCCCCGGGGGGGGCAATCCCACGAGCAGTACTTC
CDR3aa: CASSPRGGQSHEQYF

v_gene: TRBV27
j_gene: TRBJ2-2
d_gene: NA
len: 16
abundance: many
CDR3nt: TGTGCCTCCTCTTACAGGCAAATACGGCACACCGGGGAGCTGTTTTTT
CDR3aa: CASSYRQIRHTGELFF

v_gene: TRBV19
j_gene: TRBJ1-5
d_gene: NA
len: 12
abundance: medium-sized
CDR3nt: TGTGCCAGTACCGGGCAGGGTCAGCCCCAGCATTTT
CDR3aa: CASTGQGQPQHF

v_gene: TRBV7-9
j_gene: TRBJ2-7
d_gene: NA
len: 13
abundance: NA
CDR3nt: TGTGCCAGCAGCTTAGAACGTGCTGGTGGGCAGTACTTC
CDR3aa: CASSLERAGGQYF

v_gene: TRBV19
j_gene: TRBJ1-2
d_gene: TRBD1
len: 13
abundance: NA
CDR3nt: TGTGCCAGTAGTCTACTACAGGGGTATGGCTACACCTTC
CDR3aa: CASSLLQGYGYTF

v_gene: TRBV27
j_gene: TRBJ1-5
d_gene: NA
len: 13
abundance: many
CDR3nt: TGTGCCAGCAGTCTCGGACAAAATCAGCCCCAGCATTTT
CDR3aa: CASSLGQNQPQHF

v_gene: TRBV5-1
j_gene: TRBJ2-2
d_gene: NA
len: 15
abundance: NA
CDR3nt: TGCGCCAGCAGCTTGTGCTTTGGAGCGAGCGGGGAGCTGTTTTTT
CDR3aa: CASSLCFGASGELFF

v_gene: TRBV19
j_gene: TRBJ1-3
d_gene: TRBD1
len: 16
abundance: NA
CDR3nt: TGTGCCAGTAGACGACAGGGCTTAGGGACTGGAAACACCATATATTTT
CDR3aa: CASRRQGLGTGNTIYF

v_gene: TRBV6-1
j_gene: TRBJ2-7
d_gene: NA
len: 11
abundance: medium-sized
CDR3nt: TGTGCCAGCAGTGAGGGGTACGAGCAGTACTTC
CDR3aa: CASSEGYEQYF

v_gene: TRBV12-3/TRBV12-4
j_gene: TRBJ2-1
d_gene: NA
len: 15
abundance: NA
CDR3nt: TGTGCCAGCAGTTTAACCGGGGGGCCCGACCGAGAGCAGTTCTTC
CDR3aa: CASSLTGGPDREQFF

v_gene: TRBV4-1
j_gene: TRBJ1-3
d_gene: NA
len: 18
abundance: NA
CDR3nt: TGCGCCAGCAGCCAAGATGGGAATTACAGGGTCCGTGGAAACACCATATATTTT
CDR3aa: CASSQDGNYRVRGNTIYF

v_gene: TRBV5-1
j_gene: TRBJ1-1
d_gene: TRBD1
len: 16
abundance: NA
CDR3nt: TGCGCCAGCAGCTTGAGTGTGTCGGACAGGGCCACTGAAGCTTTCTTT
CDR3aa: CASSLSVSDRATEAFF

v_gene: TRBV5-1
j_gene: TRBJ2-1
d_gene: TRBD2
len: 15
abundance: medium-sized
CDR3nt: TGCGCCAGCAGCTTGGGGGCGGGAGGGAACAATGAGCAGTTCTTC
CDR3aa: CASSLGAGGNNEQFF

v_gene: TRBV5-4
j_gene: TRBJ2-1
d_gene: TRBD1
len: 14
abundance: NA
CDR3nt: TGTGCCAGCAGCTTGGGGACAGGATACAATGAGCAGTTCTTC
CDR3aa: CASSLGTGYNEQFF

v_gene: TRBV18
j_gene: TRBJ1-4
d_gene: NA
len: 15
abundance: NA
CDR3nt: TGTGCCAGCTCACCACCCGGGACTAAGGGTGAAAAACTGTTTTTT
CDR3aa: CASSPPGTKGEKLFF

v_gene: TRBV6-4
j_gene: TRBJ2-3
d_gene: TRBD2
len: 16
abundance: many
CDR3nt: TGTGCCAGCAGTGGACTAGCGGGAGGAAGCACAGATACGCAGTATTTT
CDR3aa: CASSGLAGGSTDTQYF

v_gene: TRBV5-1
j_gene: TRBJ2-5
d_gene: TRBD1
len: 15
abundance: NA
CDR3nt: TGCGCCAGCAGCTTGAGCGACAGGGTTCAGGAGACCCAGTACTTC
CDR3aa: CASSLSDRVQETQYF

v_gene: TRBV6-1
j_gene: TRBJ1-5
d_gene: NA
len: 13
abundance: many
CDR3nt: TGTGCCCTTCACGCGGGCAGCGATCAGCCCCAGCATTTT
CDR3aa: CALHAGSDQPQHF

v_gene: TRBV6-1
j_gene: TRBJ2-3
d_gene: TRBD2
len: 15
abundance: NA
CDR3nt: TGTGCCAGCAGAGCGACTAGCGGGAGTACTTTGGCGCAGTATTTT
CDR3aa: CASRATSGSTLAQYF

v_gene: TRBV24-1
j_gene: TRBJ1-2
d_gene: NA
len: 12
abundance: NA
CDR3nt: TGTGCCACCAGTTCAGGGAGCTATGGCTACACCTTC
CDR3aa: CATSSGSYGYTF

v_gene: TRBV5-1
j_gene: TRBJ2-2
d_gene: TRBD1
len: 17
abundance: NA
CDR3nt: TGCGCCAGCAGCTTGAACGGACAGGGGGGAACCGGCGGGGAGCTGTTTTTT
CDR3aa: CASSLNGQGGTGGELFF

v_gene: TRBV6-6
j_gene: TRBJ2-1
d_gene: TRBD2
len: 14
abundance: few
CDR3nt: TGTGCCAGCAGTTACCCTAGCGGGGGGAATGAGCAGTTCTTC
CDR3aa: CASSYPSGGNEQFF

v_gene: TRBV7-2
j_gene: TRBJ2-2
d_gene: TRBD2
len: 14
abundance: NA
CDR3nt: TGTGCCAGCAGGCTAGCGGCTAACACCGGGGAGCTGTTTTTT
CDR3aa: CASRLAANTGELFF

v_gene: TRBV5-1
j_gene: TRBJ2-7
d_gene: NA
len: 16
abundance: NA
CDR3nt: TGCGCCAGCAGCTTGCTACCGGTGGGGGCGGAGTACGAGCAGTACTTC
CDR3aa: CASSLLPVGAEYEQYF

v_gene: TRBV2
j_gene: TRBJ2-4
d_gene: NA
len: 14
abundance: many
CDR3nt: TGTGCCAGCAGAGAGGCAGGGACCGAGAACATTCAGTACTTC
CDR3aa: CASREAGTENIQYF

v_gene: TRBV10-3
j_gene: TRBJ2-2
d_gene: NA
len: 16
abundance: few
CDR3nt: TGTGCCATCAGTGATCGCTATCGGGGAAACACCGGGGAGCTGTTTTTT
CDR3aa: CAISDRYRGNTGELFF

v_gene: TRBV25-1
j_gene: TRBJ2-5
d_gene: TRBD1
len: 15
abundance: NA
CDR3nt: TGTGCCAGCAGTGATTGGGGCGGACAGGAAGAGACCCAGTACTTC
CDR3aa: CASSDWGGQEETQYF

v_gene: TRBV28
j_gene: TRBJ1-6
d_gene: TRBD1
len: 15
abundance: few
CDR3nt: TGTGCCAGCAGGAACCAGGGGGGGGTTCATTCACCCCTCCACTTT
CDR3aa: CASRNQGGVHSPLHF

v_gene: TRBV5-1
j_gene: TRBJ2-3
d_gene: TRBD2
len: 18
abundance: many
CDR3nt: TGCGCCAGCAGCCTGGGACTAGCGGGAGCCAGTGGCACAGATACGCAGTATTTT
CDR3aa: CASSLGLAGASGTDTQYF

v_gene: TRBV10-3
j_gene: TRBJ2-1
d_gene: NA
len: 13
abundance: NA
CDR3nt: TGTGCCATCATCGAAGTGACCGGCAATGAGCAGTTCTTC
CDR3aa: CAIIEVTGNEQFF

v_gene: TRBV12-3/TRBV12-4
j_gene: TRBJ1-5
d_gene: NA
len: 16
abundance: NA
CDR3nt: TGTGCCAGCAGTTTTAATGGGGGCACCAGCAATCAGCCCCAGCATTTT
CDR3aa: CASSFNGGTSNQPQHF

v_gene: TRBV9
j_gene: TRBJ1-1
d_gene: NA
len: 13
abundance: NA
CDR3nt: TGTGCCAGCGGGCAGGGGCCGAACACTGAAGCTTTCTTT
CDR3aa: CASGQGPNTEAFF

v_gene: TRBV7-3
j_gene: TRBJ2-6
d_gene: NA
len: 15
abundance: many
CDR3nt: TGTGCCAGCAGCTTAACTACCTCTGGGGCCAACGTCCTGACTTTC
CDR3aa: CASSLTTSGANVLTF

v_gene: TRBV3-1
j_gene: TRBJ2-1
d_gene: NA
len: 14
abundance: many
CDR3nt: TGTGCCAGCAGCCCAGCTAGCGCCTACAATGAGCAGTTCTTC
CDR3aa: CASSPASAYNEQFF

v_gene: TRBV6-1
j_gene: TRBJ1-3
d_gene: NA
len: 15
abundance: few
CDR3nt: TGTGCCAGCAGGGAACGGGACACCTCTGGAAACACCATATATTTT
CDR3aa: CASRERDTSGNTIYF